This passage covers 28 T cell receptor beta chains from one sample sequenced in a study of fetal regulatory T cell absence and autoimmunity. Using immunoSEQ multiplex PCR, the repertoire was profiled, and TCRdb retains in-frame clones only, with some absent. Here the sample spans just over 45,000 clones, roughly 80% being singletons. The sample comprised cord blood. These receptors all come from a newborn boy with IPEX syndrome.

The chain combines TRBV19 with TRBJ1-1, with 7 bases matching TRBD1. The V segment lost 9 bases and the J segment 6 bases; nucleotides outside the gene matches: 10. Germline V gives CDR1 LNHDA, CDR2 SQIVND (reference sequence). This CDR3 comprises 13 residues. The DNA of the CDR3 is TGTGCCAGCGTACAGGGGCGGTGGGCTGAAGCTTTCTTT. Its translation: CASVQGRWAEAFF.

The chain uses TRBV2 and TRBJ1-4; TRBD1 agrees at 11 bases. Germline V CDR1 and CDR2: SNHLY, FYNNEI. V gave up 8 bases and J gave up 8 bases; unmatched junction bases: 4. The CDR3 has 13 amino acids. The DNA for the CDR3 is TGTGCCAGCGCGGGACAGGGGGGGGAAAAACTGTTTTTT. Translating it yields CASAGQGGEKLFF. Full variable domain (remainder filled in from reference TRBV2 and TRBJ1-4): EPEVTQTPSHQVTQMGQEVILRCVPISNHLYFYWYRQILGQKVEFLVSFYNNEISEKSEIFDDQFSVERPDGSNFTLKIRSTKLEDSAMYFCASAGQGGEKLFFGSGTQLSVL.

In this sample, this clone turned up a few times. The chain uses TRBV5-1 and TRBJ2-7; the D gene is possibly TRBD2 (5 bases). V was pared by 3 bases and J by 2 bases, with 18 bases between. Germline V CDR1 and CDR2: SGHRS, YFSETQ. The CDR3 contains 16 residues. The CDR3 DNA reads TGCGCCAGCAGCTCTGTGGCCAGGAGAGCGGCCTACGAGCAGTACTTC. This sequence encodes CASSSVARRAAYEQYF.

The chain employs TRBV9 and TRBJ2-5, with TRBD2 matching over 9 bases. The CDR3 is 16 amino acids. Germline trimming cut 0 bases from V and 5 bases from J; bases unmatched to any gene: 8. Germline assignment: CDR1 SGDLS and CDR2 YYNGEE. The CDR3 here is CASSVGSGGGAETQYF. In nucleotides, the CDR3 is TGTGCCAGCAGCGTAGGGTCCGGCGGGGGGGCGGAGACCCAGTACTTC.

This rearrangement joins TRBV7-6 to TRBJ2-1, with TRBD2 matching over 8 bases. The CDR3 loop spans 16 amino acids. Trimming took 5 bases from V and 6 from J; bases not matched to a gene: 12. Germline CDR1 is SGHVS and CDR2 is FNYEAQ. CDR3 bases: TGTGCCAGCAGCCTACAGGGCCGGGGGGGCTCCAATGAGCAGTTCTTC. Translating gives CASSLQGRGGSNEQFF.

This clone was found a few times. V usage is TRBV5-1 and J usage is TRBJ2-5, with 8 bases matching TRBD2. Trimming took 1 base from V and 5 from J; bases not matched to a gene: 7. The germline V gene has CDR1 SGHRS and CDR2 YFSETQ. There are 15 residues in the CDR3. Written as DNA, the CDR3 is TGCGCCAGCAGCTTGAGTAGCGGGATGGGCGAGACCCAGTACTTC. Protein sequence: CASSLSSGMGETQYF.

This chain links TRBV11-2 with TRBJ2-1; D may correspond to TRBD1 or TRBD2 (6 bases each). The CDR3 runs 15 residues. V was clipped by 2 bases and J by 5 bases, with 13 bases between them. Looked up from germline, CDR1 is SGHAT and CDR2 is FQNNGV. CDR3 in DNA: TGTGCCAGCAGCTTAAGGGGGGCCCCCCACAATGAGCAGTTCTTC. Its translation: CASSLRGAPHNEQFF. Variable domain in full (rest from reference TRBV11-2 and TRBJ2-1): EAGVAQSPRYKIIEKRQSVAFWCNPISGHATLYWYQQILGQGPKLLIQFQNNGVVDDSQLPKDRFSAERLKGVDSTLKIQPAKLEDSAVYLCASSLRGAPHNEQFFGPGTRLTVL.

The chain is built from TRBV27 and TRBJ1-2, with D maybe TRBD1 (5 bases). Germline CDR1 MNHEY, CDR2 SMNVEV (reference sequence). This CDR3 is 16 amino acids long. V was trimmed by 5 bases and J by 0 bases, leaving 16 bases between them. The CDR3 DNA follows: TGTGCCAGCAGTCTTTCTCTCGGACACTCTAACTATGGCTACACCTTC. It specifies CASSLSLGHSNYGYTF.

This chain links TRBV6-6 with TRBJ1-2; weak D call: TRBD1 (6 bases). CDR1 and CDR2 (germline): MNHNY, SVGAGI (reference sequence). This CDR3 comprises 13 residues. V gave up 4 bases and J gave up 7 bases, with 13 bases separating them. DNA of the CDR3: TGTGCCAGCAGTTTAGGGGGAGAAAGTGGCTACACCTTC. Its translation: CASSLGGESGYTF.

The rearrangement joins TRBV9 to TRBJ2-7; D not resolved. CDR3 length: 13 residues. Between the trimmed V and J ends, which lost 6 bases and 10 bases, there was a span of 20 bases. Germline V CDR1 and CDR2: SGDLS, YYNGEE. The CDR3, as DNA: TGTGCCAGCAACCGCCCGAGGTCTCTCCCCCAGTACTTC. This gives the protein CASNRPRSLPQYF.

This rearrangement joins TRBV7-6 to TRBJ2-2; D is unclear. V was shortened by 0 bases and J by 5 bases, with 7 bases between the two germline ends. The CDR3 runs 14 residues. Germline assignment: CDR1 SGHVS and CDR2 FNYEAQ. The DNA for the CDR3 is TGTGCCAGCAGCTTAGCTTCTGCAACCGGGGAGCTGTTTTTT. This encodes CASSLASATGELFF.

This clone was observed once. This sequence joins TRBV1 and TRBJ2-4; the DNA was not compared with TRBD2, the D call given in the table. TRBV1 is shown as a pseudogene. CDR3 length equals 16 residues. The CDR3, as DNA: TGCACCAGCAGCACCGATTCGGGGGGGGCCGTGAACATTCAGTACTTC. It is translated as CTSSTDSGGAVNIQYF.

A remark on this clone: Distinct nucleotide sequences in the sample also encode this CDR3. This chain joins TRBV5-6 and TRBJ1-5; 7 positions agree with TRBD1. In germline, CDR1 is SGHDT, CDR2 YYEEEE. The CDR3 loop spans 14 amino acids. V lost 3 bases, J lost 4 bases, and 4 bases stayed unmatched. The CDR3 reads CASSSQGSNQPQHF. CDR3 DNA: TGTGCCAGCAGCTCACAGGGGTCGAATCAGCCCCAGCATTTT.

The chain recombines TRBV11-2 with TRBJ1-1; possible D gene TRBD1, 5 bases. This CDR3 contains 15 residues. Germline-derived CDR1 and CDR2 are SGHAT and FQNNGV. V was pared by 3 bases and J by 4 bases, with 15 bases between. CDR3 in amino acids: CASSFQRGEGTEAFF. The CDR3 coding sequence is TGTGCCAGCAGCTTTCAGCGGGGGGAGGGCACTGAAGCTTTCTTT.

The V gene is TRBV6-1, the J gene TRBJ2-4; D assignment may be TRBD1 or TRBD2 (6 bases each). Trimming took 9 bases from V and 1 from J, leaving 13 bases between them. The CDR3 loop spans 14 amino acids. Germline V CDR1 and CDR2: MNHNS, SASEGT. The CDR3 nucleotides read TGTGCCAGAGAGGGGGGTTCGGCCAAAAACATTCAGTACTTC. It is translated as CAREGGSAKNIQYF.

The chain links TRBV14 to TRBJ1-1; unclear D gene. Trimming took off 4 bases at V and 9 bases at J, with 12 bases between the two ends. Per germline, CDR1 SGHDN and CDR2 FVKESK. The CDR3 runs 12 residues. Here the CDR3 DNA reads TGTGCCAGCAGCCCCTGGGATGGCCAAGCTTTCTTT. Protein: CASSPWDGQAFF. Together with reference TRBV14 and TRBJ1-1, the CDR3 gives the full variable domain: EAGVTQFPSHSVIEKGQTVTLRCDPISGHDNLYWYRRVMGKEIKFLLHFVKESKQDESGMPNNRFLAERTGGTYSTLKVQPAELEDSGVYFCASSPWDGQAFFGQGTRLTVV.

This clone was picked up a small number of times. The CDR3 DNA reads TGCGCCAGCAGGTCAGGCGTATTGGAGAATCAGCCCCAGCATTTT. It specifies CASRSGVLENQPQHF. The rearrangement links TRBV5-1 to TRBJ1-5, with D unresolved. The germline V and J ends were trimmed by 5 bases and 4 bases, with 16 bases remaining between them. The CDR3 consists of 15 residues. Germline V gene sequence: CDR1 SGHRS, CDR2 YFSETQ.

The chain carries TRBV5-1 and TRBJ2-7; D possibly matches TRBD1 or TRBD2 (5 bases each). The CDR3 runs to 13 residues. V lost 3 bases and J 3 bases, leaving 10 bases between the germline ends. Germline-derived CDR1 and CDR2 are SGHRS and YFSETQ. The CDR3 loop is CASSWDPYYEQYF. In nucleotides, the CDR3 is TGCGCCAGCAGCTGGGACCCCTACTACGAGCAGTACTTC.

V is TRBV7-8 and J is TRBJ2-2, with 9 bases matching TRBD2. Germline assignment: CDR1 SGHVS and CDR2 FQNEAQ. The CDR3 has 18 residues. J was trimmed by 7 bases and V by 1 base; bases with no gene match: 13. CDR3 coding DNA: TGTGCCAGCAGCTTAGGGGGCGTCGGACTAGCGTATAGCGGGGAGCTGTTTTTT. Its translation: CASSLGGVGLAYSGELFF.

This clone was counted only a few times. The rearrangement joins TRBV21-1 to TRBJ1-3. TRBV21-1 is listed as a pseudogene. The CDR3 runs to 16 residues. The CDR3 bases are TGTGCCAGCAGCAAAGCGCGGGGAAGGTCAGGAAACACCATATATTTT. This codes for CASSKARGRSGNTIYF.

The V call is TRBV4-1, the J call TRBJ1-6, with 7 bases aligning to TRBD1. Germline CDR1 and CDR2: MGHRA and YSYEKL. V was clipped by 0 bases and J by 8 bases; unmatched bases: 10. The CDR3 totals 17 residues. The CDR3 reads CASSQDLRQGVDSPLHF. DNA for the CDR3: TGCGCCAGCAGCCAAGATCTTAGGCAGGGGGTCGATTCACCCCTCCACTTT.

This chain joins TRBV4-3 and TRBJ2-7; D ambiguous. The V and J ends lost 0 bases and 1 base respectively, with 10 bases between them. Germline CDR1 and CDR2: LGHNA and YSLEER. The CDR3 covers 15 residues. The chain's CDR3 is CASSQDSGESYEQYF. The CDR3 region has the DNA TGCGCCAGCAGCCAAGATTCGGGTGAATCCTACGAGCAGTACTTC.

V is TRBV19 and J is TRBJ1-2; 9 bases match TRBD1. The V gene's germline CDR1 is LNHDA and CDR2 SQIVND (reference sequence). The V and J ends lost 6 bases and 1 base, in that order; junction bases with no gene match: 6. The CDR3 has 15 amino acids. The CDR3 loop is CASSAGQGINYGYTF. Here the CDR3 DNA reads TGTGCCAGTAGCGCGGGACAGGGCATTAACTATGGCTACACCTTC.

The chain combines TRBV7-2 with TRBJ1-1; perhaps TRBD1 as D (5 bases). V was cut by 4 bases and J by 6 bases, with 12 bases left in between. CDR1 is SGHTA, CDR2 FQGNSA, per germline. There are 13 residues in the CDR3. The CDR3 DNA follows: TGTGCCAGCAGCTCCAGGGTACGGGCTGAAGCTTTCTTT. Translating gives CASSSRVRAEAFF.

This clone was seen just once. As DNA, the CDR3 is TGCAGCGTTGCTCCGACAGGGGCCAGCACAGATACGCAGTATTTT. This sequence encodes CSVAPTGASTDTQYF. This sequence joins TRBV29-1 and TRBJ2-3; the match to TRBD1 covers 8 bases. Germline V gene lookup returns CDR1 SQVTM and CDR2 ANQGSEA. This CDR3 has 15 residues. Trimming took 4 bases from V and 0 from J; bases not matched to a gene: 6.

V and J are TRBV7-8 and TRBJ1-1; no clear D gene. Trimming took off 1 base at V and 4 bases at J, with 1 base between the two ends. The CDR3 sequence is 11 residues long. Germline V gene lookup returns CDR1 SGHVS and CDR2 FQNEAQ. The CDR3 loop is CASSLGTEAFF. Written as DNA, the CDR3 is TGTGCCAGCAGCTTAGGCACTGAAGCTTTCTTT.

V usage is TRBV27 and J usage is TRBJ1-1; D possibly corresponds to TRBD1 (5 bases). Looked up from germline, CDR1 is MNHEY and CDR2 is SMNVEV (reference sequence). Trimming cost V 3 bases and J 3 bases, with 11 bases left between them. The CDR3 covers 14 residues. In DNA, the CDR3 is TGTGCCAGCAGTTTTGGGGGGAAGTACACTGAAGCTTTCTTT. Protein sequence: CASSFGGKYTEAFF.

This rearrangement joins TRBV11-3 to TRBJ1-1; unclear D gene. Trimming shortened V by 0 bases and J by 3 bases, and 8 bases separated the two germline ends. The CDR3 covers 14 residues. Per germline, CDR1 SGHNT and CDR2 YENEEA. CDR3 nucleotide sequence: TGTGCCAGCAGCTTAGAAGCGGGAGACACTGAAGCTTTCTTT. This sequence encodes CASSLEAGDTEAFF.